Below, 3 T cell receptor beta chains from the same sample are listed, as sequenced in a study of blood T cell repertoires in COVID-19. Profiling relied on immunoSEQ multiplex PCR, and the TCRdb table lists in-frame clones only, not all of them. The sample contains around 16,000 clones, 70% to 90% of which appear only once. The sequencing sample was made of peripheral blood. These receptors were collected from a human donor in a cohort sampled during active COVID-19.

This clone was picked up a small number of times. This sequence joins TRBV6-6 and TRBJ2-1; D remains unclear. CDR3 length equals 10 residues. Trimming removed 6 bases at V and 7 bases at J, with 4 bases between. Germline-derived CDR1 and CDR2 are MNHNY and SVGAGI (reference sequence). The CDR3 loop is CASRANEQFF. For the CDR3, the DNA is TGTGCCAGCAGAGCGAATGAGCAGTTCTTC.

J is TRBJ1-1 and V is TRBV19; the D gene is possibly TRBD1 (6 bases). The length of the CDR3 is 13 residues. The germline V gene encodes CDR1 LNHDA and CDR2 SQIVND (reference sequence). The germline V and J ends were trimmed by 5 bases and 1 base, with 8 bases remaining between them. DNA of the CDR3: TGTGCCAGTAGTTACAGGGCGAACACTGAAGCTTTCTTT. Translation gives CASSYRANTEAFF.

DNA of the CDR3: TGTGCCAGCAGTTCCCCCCTAGCGGGGGGCCGCACAGATACGCAGTATTTT. Translated, it gives CASSSPLAGGRTDTQYF. The chain carries TRBV28 and TRBJ2-3, with TRBD2 matching 11 bases. V lost 4 bases, J lost 1 base, and 7 bases stayed unmatched. The CDR3 has 17 residues. Germline V gene lookup returns CDR1 MDHEN and CDR2 SYDVKM.